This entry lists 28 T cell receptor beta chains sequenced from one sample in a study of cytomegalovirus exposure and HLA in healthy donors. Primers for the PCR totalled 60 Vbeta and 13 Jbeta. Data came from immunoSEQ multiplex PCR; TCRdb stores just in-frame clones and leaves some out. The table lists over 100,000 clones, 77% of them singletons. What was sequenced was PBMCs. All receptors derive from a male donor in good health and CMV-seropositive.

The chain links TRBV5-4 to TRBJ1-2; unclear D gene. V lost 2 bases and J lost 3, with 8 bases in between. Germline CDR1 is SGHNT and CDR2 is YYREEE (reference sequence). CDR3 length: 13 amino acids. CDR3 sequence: CASSLTSDYGYTF. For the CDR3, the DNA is TGTGCCAGCAGCTTAACGAGTGACTATGGCTACACCTTC.

The CDR3 sequence is CASSLAGGNWNEQFF. Here the CDR3 DNA reads TGTGCCAGCAGCTTAGCGGGGGGGAATTGGAATGAGCAGTTCTTC. The genes are TRBV7-2 and TRBJ2-1, with 7 bases matching TRBD2. The V segment lost 0 bases and the J segment 7 bases; nucleotides outside the gene matches: 6. The length of the CDR3 is 15 residues. Germline-derived CDR1 and CDR2 are SGHTA and FQGNSA.

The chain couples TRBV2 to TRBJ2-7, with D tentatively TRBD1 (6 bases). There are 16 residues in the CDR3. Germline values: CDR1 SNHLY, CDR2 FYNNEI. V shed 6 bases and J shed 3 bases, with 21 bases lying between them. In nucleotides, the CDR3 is TGTGCCAGCAGCCTCCTGAACGTGGGGGCCGGCTACGAGCAGTACTTC. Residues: CASSLLNVGAGYEQYF.

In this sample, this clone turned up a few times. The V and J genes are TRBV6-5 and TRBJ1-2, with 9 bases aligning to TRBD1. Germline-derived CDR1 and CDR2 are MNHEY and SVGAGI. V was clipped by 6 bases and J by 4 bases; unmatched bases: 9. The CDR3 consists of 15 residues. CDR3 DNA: TGTGCCAGCAGGACTAAGACAGGGGGTACCTATGGCTACACCTTC. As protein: CASRTKTGGTYGYTF.

DNA for the CDR3: TGCGCCAGCAGCTTGGGTGGACAGGGTAGGCACGAGCAGTACTTC. It specifies CASSLGGQGRHEQYF. The chain couples TRBV5-1 to TRBJ2-7; 8 bases line up with TRBD1. From germline, CDR1 is SGHRS and CDR2 YFSETQ. J gave up 5 bases and V 0 bases, and 7 bases lay outside the gene matches. The CDR3 totals 15 residues.

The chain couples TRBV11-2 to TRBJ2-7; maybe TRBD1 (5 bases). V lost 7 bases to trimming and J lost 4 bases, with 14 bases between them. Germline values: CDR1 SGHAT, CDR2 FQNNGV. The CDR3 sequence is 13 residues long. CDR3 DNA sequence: TGTGCCAGCACCTTGGGGCCATCATACGAGCAGTACTTC. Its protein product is CASTLGPSYEQYF.

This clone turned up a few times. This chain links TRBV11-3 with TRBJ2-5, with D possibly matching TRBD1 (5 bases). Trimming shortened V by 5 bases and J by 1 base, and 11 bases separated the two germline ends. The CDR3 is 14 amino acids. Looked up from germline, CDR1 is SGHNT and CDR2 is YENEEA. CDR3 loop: CASSPTTAQETQYF. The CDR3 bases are TGTGCCAGCAGCCCAACGACAGCCCAAGAGACCCAGTACTTC. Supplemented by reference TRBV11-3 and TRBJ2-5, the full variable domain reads EAGVVQSPRYKIIEKKQPVAFWCNPISGHNTLYWYLQNLGQGPELLIRYENEEAVDDSQLPKDRFSAERLKGVDSTLKIQPAELGDSAVYLCASSPTTAQETQYFGPGTRLLVL.

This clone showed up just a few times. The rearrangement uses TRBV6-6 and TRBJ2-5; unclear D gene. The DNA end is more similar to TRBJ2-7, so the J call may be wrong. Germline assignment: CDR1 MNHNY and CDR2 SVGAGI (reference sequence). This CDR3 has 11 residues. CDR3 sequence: CASSFTYEQYF. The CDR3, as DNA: TGTGCCAGCAGTTTCACCTACGAGCAGTACTTC.

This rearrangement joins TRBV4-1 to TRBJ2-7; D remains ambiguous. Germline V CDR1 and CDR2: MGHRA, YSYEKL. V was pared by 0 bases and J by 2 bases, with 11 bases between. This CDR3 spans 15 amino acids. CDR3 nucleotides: TGCGCCAGCAGCCAAGATCTAGTGGGTCCCTACGAGCAGTACTTC. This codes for CASSQDLVGPYEQYF.

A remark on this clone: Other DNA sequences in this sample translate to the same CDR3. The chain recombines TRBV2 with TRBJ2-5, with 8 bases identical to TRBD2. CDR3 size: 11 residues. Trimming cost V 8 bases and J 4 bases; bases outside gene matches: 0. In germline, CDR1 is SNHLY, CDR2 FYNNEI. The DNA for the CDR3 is TGTGCCAGCCGGGGGGGAGAGACCCAGTACTTC. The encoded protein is CASRGGETQYF.

The CDR3 region has the DNA TGTGCCAGCAGTTATAAGGACTTCTCCTACGAGCAGTACTTC. Translating gives CASSYKDFSYEQYF. The chain employs TRBV6-6 and TRBJ2-7; D is perhaps TRBD2 (5 bases). The V gene lost 3 bases and the J gene lost 0 bases, with 9 bases spanning the gap. Germline values: CDR1 MNHNY, CDR2 SVGAGI (reference sequence). The CDR3 covers 14 residues.

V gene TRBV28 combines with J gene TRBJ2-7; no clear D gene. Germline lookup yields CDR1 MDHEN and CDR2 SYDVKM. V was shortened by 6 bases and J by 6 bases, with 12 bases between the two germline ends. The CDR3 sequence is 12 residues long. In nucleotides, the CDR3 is TGTGCCAGCAGAACCGAGGTATCCGAGCAGTACTTC. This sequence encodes CASRTEVSEQYF.

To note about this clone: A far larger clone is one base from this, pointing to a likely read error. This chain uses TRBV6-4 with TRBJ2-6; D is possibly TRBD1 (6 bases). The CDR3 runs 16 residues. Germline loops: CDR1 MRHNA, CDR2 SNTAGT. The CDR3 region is CASSELTGSGANGLTF. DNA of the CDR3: TGTGCCAGCAGTGAATTAACAGGGTCAGGGGCCAACGGCCTGACTTTC.

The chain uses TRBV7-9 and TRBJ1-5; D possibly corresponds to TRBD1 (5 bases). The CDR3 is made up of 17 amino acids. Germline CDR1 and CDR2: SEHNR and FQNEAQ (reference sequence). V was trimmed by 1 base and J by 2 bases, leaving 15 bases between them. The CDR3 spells CASSLGGGTRGNQPQHF. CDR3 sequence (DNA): TGTGCCAGCAGCTTAGGCGGAGGGACTAGAGGCAATCAGCCCCAGCATTTT.

CDR3 nucleotide sequence: TGTGCCATCAGTGAGTACGGCAGGATGAATCAGCCCCAGCATTTT. Translation gives CAISEYGRMNQPQHF. This chain joins TRBV10-3 and TRBJ1-5, with D unresolved. V shed 1 base and J shed 4 bases, with 11 bases lying between them. CDR3 size: 15 residues. Germline V gives CDR1 ENHRY, CDR2 SYGVKD.

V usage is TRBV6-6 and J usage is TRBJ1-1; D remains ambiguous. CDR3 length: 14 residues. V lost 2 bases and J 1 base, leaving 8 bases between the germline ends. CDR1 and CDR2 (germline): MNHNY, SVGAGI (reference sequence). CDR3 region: CASSYEETNTEAFF. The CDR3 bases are TGTGCCAGCAGTTACGAGGAGACGAACACTGAAGCTTTCTTT.

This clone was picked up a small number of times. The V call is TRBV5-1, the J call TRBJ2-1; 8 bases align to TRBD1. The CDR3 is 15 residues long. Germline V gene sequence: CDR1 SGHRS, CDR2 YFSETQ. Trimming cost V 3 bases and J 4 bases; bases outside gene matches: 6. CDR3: CASSSDRVTYNEQFF. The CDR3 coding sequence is TGCGCCAGCAGCTCGGACAGGGTAACGTACAATGAGCAGTTCTTC.

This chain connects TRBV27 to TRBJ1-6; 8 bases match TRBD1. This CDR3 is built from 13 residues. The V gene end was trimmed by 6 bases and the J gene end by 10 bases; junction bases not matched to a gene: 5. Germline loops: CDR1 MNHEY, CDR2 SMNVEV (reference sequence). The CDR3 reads CASSDRGGSPLHF. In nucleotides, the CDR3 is TGTGCCAGCAGCGACAGGGGTGGGTCACCCCTCCACTTT.

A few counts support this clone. CDR3 sequence: CASSTRAGGPQETQYF. DNA for the CDR3: TGTGCCAGCAGCACCCGAGCGGGGGGGCCCCAAGAGACCCAGTACTTC. The rearrangement joins TRBV5-5 to TRBJ2-5; 10 bases line up with TRBD2. The ends lost 4 bases at V and 1 base at J; junction bases unmatched: 7. This CDR3 comprises 16 residues. Germline loops: CDR1 SGHKS, CDR2 YYEKEE (reference sequence).

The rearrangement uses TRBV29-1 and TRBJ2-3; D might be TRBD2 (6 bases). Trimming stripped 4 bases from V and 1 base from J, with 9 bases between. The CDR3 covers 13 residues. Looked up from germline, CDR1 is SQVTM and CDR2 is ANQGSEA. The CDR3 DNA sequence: TGCAGCGTTGGGAGGGGCGGCACAGATACGCAGTATTTT. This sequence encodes CSVGRGGTDTQYF.

In nucleotides, the CDR3 is TGTGCCAGCAGTGCAGGGGCCGGAAACACCATATATTTT. Amino acid sequence: CASSAGAGNTIYF. The gene calls are TRBV2 and TRBJ1-3, with D perhaps TRBD1 (6 bases). In germline, CDR1 is SNHLY, CDR2 FYNNEI. Trimming cost V 4 bases and J 4 bases, with 8 bases left between them. The CDR3 has 13 residues.

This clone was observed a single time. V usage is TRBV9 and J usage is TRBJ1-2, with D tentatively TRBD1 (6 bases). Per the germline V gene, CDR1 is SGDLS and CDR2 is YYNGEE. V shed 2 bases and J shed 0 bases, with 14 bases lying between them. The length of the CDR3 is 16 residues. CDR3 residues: CASSVFQGGANYGYTF. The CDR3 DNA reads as TGTGCCAGCAGCGTTTTTCAAGGGGGGGCTAACTATGGCTACACCTTC.

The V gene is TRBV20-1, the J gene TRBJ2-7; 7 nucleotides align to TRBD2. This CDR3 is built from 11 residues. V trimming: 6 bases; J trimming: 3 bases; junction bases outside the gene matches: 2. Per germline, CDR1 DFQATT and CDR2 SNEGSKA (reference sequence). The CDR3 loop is CSAWGGYEQYF. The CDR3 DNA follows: TGCAGTGCCTGGGGGGGCTACGAGCAGTACTTC.

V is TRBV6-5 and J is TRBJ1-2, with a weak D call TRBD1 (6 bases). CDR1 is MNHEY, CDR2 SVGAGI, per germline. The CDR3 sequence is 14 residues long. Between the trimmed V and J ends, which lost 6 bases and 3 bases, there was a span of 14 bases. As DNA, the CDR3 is TGTGCCAGCAGGAGGAGACAGGAGGACTATGGCTACACCTTC. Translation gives CASRRRQEDYGYTF.

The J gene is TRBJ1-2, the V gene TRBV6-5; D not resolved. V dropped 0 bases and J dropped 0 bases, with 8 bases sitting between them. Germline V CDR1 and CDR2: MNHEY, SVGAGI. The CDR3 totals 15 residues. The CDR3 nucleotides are TGTGCCAGCAGTTACTCGAAAGGAGCTAACTATGGCTACACCTTC. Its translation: CASSYSKGANYGYTF.

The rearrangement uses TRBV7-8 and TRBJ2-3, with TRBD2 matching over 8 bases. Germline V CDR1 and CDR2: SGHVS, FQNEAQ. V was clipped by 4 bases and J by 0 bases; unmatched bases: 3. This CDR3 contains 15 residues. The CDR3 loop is CASSSQRGSTDTQYF. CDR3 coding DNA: TGTGCCAGCAGCTCTCAGCGGGGGAGCACAGATACGCAGTATTTT.

The CDR3 DNA is TGCGCCAGCAGCTTACAGGGCAATGAGCAGTTCTTC. It yields the protein CASSLQGNEQFF. The chain carries TRBV5-1 and TRBJ2-1, with D possibly matching TRBD1 (6 bases). Looked up from germline, CDR1 is SGHRS and CDR2 is YFSETQ. This CDR3 contains 12 residues. Trimming cost V 2 bases and J 6 bases, with 6 bases left between them.

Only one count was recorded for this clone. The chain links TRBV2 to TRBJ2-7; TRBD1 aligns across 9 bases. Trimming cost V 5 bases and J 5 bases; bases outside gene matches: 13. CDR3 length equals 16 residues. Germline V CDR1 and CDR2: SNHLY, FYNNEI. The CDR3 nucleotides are TGTGCCAGCAGTCTAATCGGGACAGGGAGGACCAACGAGCAGTACTTC. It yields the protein CASSLIGTGRTNEQYF.